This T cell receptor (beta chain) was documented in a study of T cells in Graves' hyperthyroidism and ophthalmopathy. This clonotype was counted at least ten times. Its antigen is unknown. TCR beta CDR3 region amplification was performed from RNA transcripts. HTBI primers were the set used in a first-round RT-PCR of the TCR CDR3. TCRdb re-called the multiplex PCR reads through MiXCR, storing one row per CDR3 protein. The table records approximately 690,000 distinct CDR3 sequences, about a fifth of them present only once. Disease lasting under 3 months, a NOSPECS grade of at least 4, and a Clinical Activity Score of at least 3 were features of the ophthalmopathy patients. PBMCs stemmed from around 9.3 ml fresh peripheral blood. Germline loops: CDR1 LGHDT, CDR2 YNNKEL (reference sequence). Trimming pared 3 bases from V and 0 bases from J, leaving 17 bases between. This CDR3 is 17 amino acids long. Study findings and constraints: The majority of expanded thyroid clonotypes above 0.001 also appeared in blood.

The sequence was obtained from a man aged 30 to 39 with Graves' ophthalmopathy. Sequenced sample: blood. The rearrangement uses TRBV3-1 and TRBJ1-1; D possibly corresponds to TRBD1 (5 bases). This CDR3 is CASSQSSGFELNTEAFF. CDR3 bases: TGTGCCAGCAGCCAGTCTTCAGGGTTTGAATTGAACACTGAAGCTTTCTTT. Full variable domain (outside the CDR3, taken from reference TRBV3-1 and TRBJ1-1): DTAVSQTPKYLVTQMGNDKSIKCEQNLGHDTMYWYKQDSKKFLKIMFSYNNKELIINETVPNRFSPKSPDKAHLNLHINSLELGDSAVYFCASSQSSGFELNTEAFFGQGTRLTVV.